These T cell receptor beta chains were read from a single sample in a study of blood T cells in healthy people across ages. TCRdb re-called the 5' RACE reads with MiXCR, one entry per CDR3 protein. In the table there are under 950,000 distinct CDR3 sequences, about 24% of which are singletons. Sequenced: blood. These receptors originate from a man between 65 and 79 years old in good health. Both conserved end residues are part of each CDR3. Fields, in order: D gene, J gene, V gene, clone size, CDR3 DNA, CDR3 protein. D genes are given only for firm matches. A row's size may be missing; if present it is once, few, many or a size class.

>TRBD1|TRBJ1-5|TRBV12-3/TRBV12-4|few
TGTGCCAGCAGTTGGGAGGGACAGAGTAGCAATCAGCCCCAGCATTTT
CASSWEGQSSNQPQHF
>TRBD1|TRBJ1-6|TRBV29-1|NA
TGCAGCGTTAGGGGACAGGGAAGTAATTCACCCCTCCACTTT
CSVRGQGSNSPLHF
>TRBD1|TRBJ2-2|TRBV5-6|few
TGTGCCAGCAGCAAGACAGGGGCTCTGGACACCGGGGAGCTGTTTTTT
CASSKTGALDTGELFF
>NA|TRBJ1-5|TRBV19|NA
TGTGCCAGTAGTATAGATCGGGGGGATAATCAGCCCCAGCATTTT
CASSIDRGDNQPQHF
>TRBD2|TRBJ2-1|TRBV5-1|NA
TGCGCCAGCAGCTTTGAACTAGCGGGGTCCACCTCCTACAATGAGCAGTTCTTC
CASSFELAGSTSYNEQFF
>TRBD1|TRBJ1-4|TRBV5-6|few
TGTGCCAGCAGCTTCCAGATGCAGGGGGCGCGGAAGAAAAAACTGTTTTTT
CASSFQMQGARKKKLFF
>NA|TRBJ2-3|TRBV5-1|once
TGCGCCAGCAGCAGAACCCGGGGCAGGTCGACAGATACGCAGTATTTT
CASSRTRGRSTDTQYF
>TRBD1|TRBJ1-2|TRBV7-2|few
TGTGCCAGCAGCTTAGGGACAGGAATTAACTATGGCTACACCTTC
CASSLGTGINYGYTF
>TRBD1|TRBJ1-1|TRBV5-1|NA
TGCGCCAGCAGCAAAGAGGGGACAGGGGATGGGAACACTGAAGCTTTCTTT
CASSKEGTGDGNTEAFF
>NA|TRBJ2-1|TRBV7-8|few
TGTGCCAGCAGCTTAGCGATTTCGGACAATGAGCAGTTCTTC
CASSLAISDNEQFF
>NA|TRBJ2-3|TRBV21-1|NA
TGTGCCAGCAGCAAAATACTCGGGTTACGCACAGATACGCAGTATTTT
CASSKILGLRTDTQYF
>TRBD1|TRBJ1-1|TRBV18|NA
TGTGCCAGCTCACCACAGGGGGCACTGAACACTGAAGCTTTCTTT
CASSPQGALNTEAFF
>NA|TRBJ2-5|TRBV7-2|NA
TGTGCCAGCAGCGGGGCGTGGCTACCTGTCGAGACCCAGTACTTC
CASSGAWLPVETQYF
>NA|TRBJ1-1|TRBV19|many
TGTGCCAGTAGTATTAGAGAGAACACTGAAGCTTTCTTT
CASSIRENTEAFF
>NA|TRBJ2-2|TRBV27|NA
TGTGCCAGCAGTACAGGACCCAACACCGGGGAGCTGTTTTTT
CASSTGPNTGELFF
>TRBD1|TRBJ2-1|TRBV6-2/TRBV6-3|NA
TGTGCCAGCAGTTACCAACCGCCGGGACAGGGTGTGCATGAGCAGTTCTTC
CASSYQPPGQGVHEQFF
>NA|TRBJ2-3|TRBV9|NA
TGTGCCAGCAGCATTGGGAGTTCTAGCACAGATACGCAGTATTTT
CASSIGSSSTDTQYF
>TRBD1|TRBJ1-2|TRBV2|few
TGTGCCAGCACCGAAGGACAGGGGCAGGGCTACACCTTC
CASTEGQGQGYTF
>NA|TRBJ2-3|TRBV29-1|NA
TGCAGCGTTGAACAGGGGAGGGGGGCAGATACGCAGTATTTT
CSVEQGRGADTQYF
>NA|TRBJ2-3|TRBV12-3/TRBV12-4|NA
TGTGCCAGCAGTTTACTAGCCTTGGATGGTAATACGCAGTATTTT
CASSLLALDGNTQYF
>TRBD1|TRBJ2-1|TRBV7-2|many
TGTGCCAGCAGTCCGGGACAGGGGCCGAATGAGCAGTTCTTC
CASSPGQGPNEQFF
>NA|TRBJ2-2|TRBV5-1|NA
TGCGCCAGCAGCTATGGTGATGCCGGGGAGCTGTTTTTT
CASSYGDAGELFF
>NA|TRBJ2-1|TRBV7-2|NA
TGTGCCAGCAGCTTTGAGGTCAACAATGAGCAGTTCTTC
CASSFEVNNEQFF
>NA|TRBJ2-1|TRBV20-1|NA
TGCAGTGCTAGTTACGCTGGTGAATTCTACAATGAGCAGTTCTTC
CSASYAGEFYNEQFF
>NA|TRBJ2-5|TRBV2|many
TGTGCCAGCAGTGATTCTCCAGGAGACCAAGAGACCCAGTACTTC
CASSDSPGDQETQYF
>TRBD1|TRBJ2-7|TRBV20-1|NA
TGCAGTGCTACGGACAGGGGCTACGAGCAGTACTTC
CSATDRGYEQYF
>NA|TRBJ2-7|TRBV14|few
TGTGCCAGCAGCCACGGTAGGGTAGGCGAGCAGTACTTC
CASSHGRVGEQYF
>NA|TRBJ1-3|TRBV5-1|few
TGCGCTAGCACCTTGGTAGGCTCCTCTGGAAACACCATATATTTT
CASTLVGSSGNTIYF
>NA|TRBJ2-5|TRBV2|few
TGTGCCAGCAGGGGGTTGAAAGGCCGCACGGGGGAGCAGTACTTC
CASRGLKGRTGEQYF
>NA|TRBJ2-7|TRBV12-3/TRBV12-4|many
TGTGCCAGCAGCCCTAGCTCCTACGAGCAGTACTTC
CASSPSSYEQYF
>NA|TRBJ2-1|TRBV6-5|NA
TGTGCCAGCAGTTACGGGGGGACCAACAATGAGCAGTTCTTC
CASSYGGTNNEQFF
>NA|TRBJ1-2|TRBV7-3|NA
TGTGCCAGCAGCTCGAACCCAGGGTATGGCTACACCTTC
CASSSNPGYGYTF
>NA|TRBJ1-5|TRBV29-1|NA
TGCAGCGTTGGCCAGGGGTGGGACCAGCCCCAGCATTTT
CSVGQGWDQPQHF
>NA|TRBJ2-1|TRBV7-9|NA
TGTGCCAGCAGCTCTAGCTATTCGGGGGTCCCTGCCTACAATGAGCAGTTCTTC
CASSSSYSGVPAYNEQFF
>NA|TRBJ1-1|TRBV15|NA
TGTGCCACCAGCAGAGTTTTCGGTCAGGGAGGTACTGAAGCTTTCTTT
CATSRVFGQGGTEAFF
>NA|TRBJ1-1|TRBV20-1|NA
TGCAGTGCTAGACCTCCTCGGGGAGGGGGACTGACTGAAGCTTTCTTT
CSARPPRGGGLTEAFF
>NA|TRBJ1-4|TRBV20-1|NA
TGCAGTGCTAGAGGGGCAGAGCTTTATAATGAAAAACTGTTTTTT
CSARGAELYNEKLFF
>TRBD1|TRBJ2-7|TRBV6-6|few
TGTGCCAGCACCCCGACAGGGGGCTTGCACGAGCAGTACTTC
CASTPTGGLHEQYF
>TRBD1|TRBJ2-1|TRBV10-3|once
TGTGCCATCAGTGAGACAGGGGAAGCCTACAATGAGCAGTTCTTC
CAISETGEAYNEQFF
>NA|TRBJ1-4|TRBV15|NA
TGTGCCACCAGCAGAACCCTAGGGTTGGATGAAAAACTGTTTTTT
CATSRTLGLDEKLFF
>TRBD2|TRBJ2-2|TRBV4-3|few
TGCGCCAGCAGCCCGAGAAGCGGGGGGATCACCGGGGAGCTGTTTTTT
CASSPRSGGITGELFF
>NA|TRBJ2-7|TRBV11-2|NA
TGTGCCAGCACACCAAGGGCACCTGGCGAGTACGAGCAGTACTTC
CASTPRAPGEYEQYF
>TRBD2|TRBJ2-3|TRBV24-1|few
TGTGCCACCAGTGATCCGACTAGCGGGAGAATCGCAGATACGCAGTATTTT
CATSDPTSGRIADTQYF
>NA|TRBJ2-2|TRBV10-2|NA
TGCGCCAGCAGTGAGTCGAGTTGGACACCACCGGACGGGGAGCTGTTTTTT
CASSESSWTPPDGELFF
>NA|TRBJ2-7|TRBV7-2|few
TGTGCCAGCAGCTTAATAGGACAGGAGGAGCGGGGGTCCTACGAGCAGTACTTC
CASSLIGQEERGSYEQYF
>NA|TRBJ1-2|TRBV12-3/TRBV12-4|few
TGTGCCAGCAGCCCTGAAGTAGAAGCCTACTATGGCTACACCTTC
CASSPEVEAYYGYTF
>NA|TRBJ2-1|TRBV12-3/TRBV12-4|NA
TGTGCCAGCAGGGTGGACAGTTTAAGATACAATGAGCAGTTCTTC
CASRVDSLRYNEQFF
>NA|TRBJ2-4|TRBV28|NA
TGTGCCAGCAGTCCCCGGGGGAAGAAGACCAAAAACATTCAGTACTTC
CASSPRGKKTKNIQYF
>TRBD2|TRBJ2-4|TRBV5-1|many
TGCGCCAGCAGCGGAGGGACTAGCGGGAGGAACGAAAACATTCAGTACTTC
CASSGGTSGRNENIQYF
>NA|TRBJ1-3|TRBV6-1|few
TGTGCCAGCAGTGAAGACGGGCGGTCTGGAAACACCATATATTTT
CASSEDGRSGNTIYF
>NA|TRBJ1-4|TRBV19|few
TGTGCCAGTCGAAACGTTCGGAGGGCCAATGAAAAACTGTTTTTT
CASRNVRRANEKLFF
>NA|TRBJ2-2|TRBV5-1|few
TGCGCCAGCAGCTTATCGGAGGTCCGTAACACCGGGGAGCTGTTTTTT
CASSLSEVRNTGELFF
>NA|TRBJ1-2|TRBV29-1|few
TGCAGCGTTGACTCCTGGGGGGGCTATGGCTACACCTTC
CSVDSWGGYGYTF
>NA|TRBJ1-5|TRBV7-2|few
TGTGCCAGCAGCTCCCGTGACCCACCGGGTAGCAATCAGCCCCAGCATTTT
CASSSRDPPGSNQPQHF
>NA|TRBJ2-3|TRBV10-3|few
TGTGCCGTCAGTGAGAATGCGGGAAGGTCAGATACGCAGTATTTT
CAVSENAGRSDTQYF
>TRBD1|TRBJ2-5|TRBV29-1|few
TGCAGCGTAGGGGACAGGGGATGGCAAGAGACCCAGTACTTC
CSVGDRGWQETQYF
>NA|TRBJ2-4|TRBV13|NA
TGTGCCAGCAGCCTAACTCTTGGGGTGGACATTCAGTACTTC
CASSLTLGVDIQYF